This T cell receptor beta chain originates from a study of cytomegalovirus exposure and HLA in healthy donors. Across the whole study: Under 85% of around 390 genotyped donors fell in the Caucasian-associated ancestry cluster.

Trimming took 4 bases from V and 0 from J, leaving 13 bases between them. In germline, CDR1 is SGHTA, CDR2 FQGNSA. This CDR3 is built from 16 residues. On this clone: Its antigen is not identified.

Overall study results and limits: Reports indicate that TCR beta sequences accurately predicted the HLA-A and HLA-B alleles of most subjects.

Primers for the PCR totalled 60 Vbeta and 13 Jbeta. The protocol was immunoSEQ multiplex PCR, while the TCRdb copy is restricted to in-frame clones and leaves out a portion. The sample includes 150,000 or so clones, roughly 74% of them seen just once. Sampled while nominally healthy, donors likely had unrecorded immune exposures. The material sequenced was PBMCs. The J gene is TRBJ1-3, the V gene TRBV7-2; D unresolved. The source is a man aged 18 to 29 in good health and CMV-seronegative. This CDR3 is CASSSDGWVSGNTIYF. The CDR3 nucleotides read TGTGCCAGCAGCTCCGACGGGTGGGTCTCTGGAAACACCATATATTTT.